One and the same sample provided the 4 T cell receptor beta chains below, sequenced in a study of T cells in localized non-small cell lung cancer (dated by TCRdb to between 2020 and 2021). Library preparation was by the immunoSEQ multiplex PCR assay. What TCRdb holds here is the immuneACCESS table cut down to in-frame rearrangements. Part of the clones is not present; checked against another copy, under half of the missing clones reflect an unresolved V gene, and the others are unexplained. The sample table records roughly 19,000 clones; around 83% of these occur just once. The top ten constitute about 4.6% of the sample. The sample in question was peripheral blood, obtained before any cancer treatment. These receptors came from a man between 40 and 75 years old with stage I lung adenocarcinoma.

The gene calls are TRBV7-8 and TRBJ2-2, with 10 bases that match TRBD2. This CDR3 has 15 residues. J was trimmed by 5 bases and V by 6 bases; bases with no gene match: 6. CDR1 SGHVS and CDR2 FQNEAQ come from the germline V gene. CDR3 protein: CASRPAGGNTGELFF. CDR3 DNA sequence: TGTGCCAGCAGACCAGCGGGAGGGAATACCGGGGAGCTGTTTTTT.

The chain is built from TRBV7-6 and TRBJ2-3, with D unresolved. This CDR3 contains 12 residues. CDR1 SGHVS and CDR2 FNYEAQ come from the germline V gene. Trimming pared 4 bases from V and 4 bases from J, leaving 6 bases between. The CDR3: CASSSGADTQYF. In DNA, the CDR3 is TGTGCCAGCAGCTCAGGTGCAGATACGCAGTATTTT.

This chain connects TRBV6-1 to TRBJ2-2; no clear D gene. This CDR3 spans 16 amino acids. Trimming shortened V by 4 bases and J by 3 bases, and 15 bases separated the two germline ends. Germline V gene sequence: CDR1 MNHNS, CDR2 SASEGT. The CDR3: CASSVLAVPDTGELFF. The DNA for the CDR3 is TGTGCCAGCAGTGTCCTGGCGGTGCCTGACACCGGGGAGCTGTTTTTT.

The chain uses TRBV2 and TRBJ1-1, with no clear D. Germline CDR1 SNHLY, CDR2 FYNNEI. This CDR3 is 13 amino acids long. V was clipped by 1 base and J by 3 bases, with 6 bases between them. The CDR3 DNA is TGTGCCAGCAGTGAAGTCATCTACACTGAAGCTTTCTTT. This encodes CASSEVIYTEAFF.